This T cell receptor (beta chain) was retrieved from a study of CD8+ T cells in alopecia areata. The count of this clone is one. The germline gives CDR1 PRHDT, CDR2 FYEKMQ (reference sequence). The V end lost 3 bases, the J end lost 0 bases, and 10 bases lay between the germline ends. The CDR3 totals 15 residues. TCR sequencing used cDNA made by reverse transcription of extracted RNA. TCRdb keeps only in-frame clones here, not all; method: immunoSEQ multiplex PCR. The profile shows about 200,000 clones, about 60% of them singletons. The source of this sequence is a human donor with alopecia areata. Material: CD4+ T cells sorted from blood, obtained at week 0. V gene TRBV13 combines with J gene TRBJ2-3; D possibly corresponds to TRBD2 (7 bases). The CDR3 DNA reads TGTGCCAGCAGCTTCGGGGGGCCGAGCACAGATACGCAGTATTTT. This gives the protein CASSFGGPSTDTQYF.